This T cell receptor beta chain was identified during a study of blood T cell repertoires in COVID-19. For the study at large: Both acute and convalescent COVID-19 samples were obtained from the United States, Italy and Spain. T cells, B-cell-depleted T cells, or PBMCs provided the cDNA or gDNA that served as material.

Per the original methods: Amplification of reference gene primers was used by the study to estimate nucleated cell counts. The data were produced by immunoSEQ multiplex PCR, yet TCRdb's version contains in-frame clones alone and is incomplete. D and trimming come from the DNA, and the V and J calls and clone size come from that table. This table holds 350,000 to 450,000 clones, about 87% found once. The CDR3 totals 15 residues. Trimming shortened V by 7 bases and J by 0 bases, and 12 bases separated the two germline ends. The V gene's germline CDR1 is MNHEY and CDR2 SVGAGI. The chain links TRBV6-5 to TRBJ1-4; perhaps TRBD1 as D (5 bases). The sequence was collected from a human donor in a cohort sampled during active COVID-19. Source material: peripheral blood. CDR3 DNA sequence: TGTGCCAGCACATCCGACAGCCCAACTAATGAAAAACTGTTTTTT. It yields the protein CASTSDSPTNEKLFF.